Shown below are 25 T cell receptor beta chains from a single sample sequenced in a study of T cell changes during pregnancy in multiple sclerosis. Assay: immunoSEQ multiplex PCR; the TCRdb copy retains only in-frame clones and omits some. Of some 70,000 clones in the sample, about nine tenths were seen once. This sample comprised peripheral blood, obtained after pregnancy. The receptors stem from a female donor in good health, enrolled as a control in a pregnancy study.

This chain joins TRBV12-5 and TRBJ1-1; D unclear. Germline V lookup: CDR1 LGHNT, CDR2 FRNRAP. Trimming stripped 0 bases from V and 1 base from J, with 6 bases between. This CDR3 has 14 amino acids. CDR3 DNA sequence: TGTGCTAGTGGTTTGGTCCCAGGGAACACTGAAGCTTTCTTT. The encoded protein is CASGLVPGNTEAFF.

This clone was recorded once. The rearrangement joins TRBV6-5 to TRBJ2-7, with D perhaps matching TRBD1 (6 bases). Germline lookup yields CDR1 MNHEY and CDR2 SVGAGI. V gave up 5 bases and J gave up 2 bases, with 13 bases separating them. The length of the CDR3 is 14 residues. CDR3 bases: TGTGCCAGCAGTCCTCCGACAGGCACCTACGAGCAGTACTTC. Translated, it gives CASSPPTGTYEQYF.

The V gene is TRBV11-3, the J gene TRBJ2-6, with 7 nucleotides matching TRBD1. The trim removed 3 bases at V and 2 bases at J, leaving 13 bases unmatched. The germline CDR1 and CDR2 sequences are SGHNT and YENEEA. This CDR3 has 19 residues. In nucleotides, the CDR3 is TGTGCCAGCAGCTTCCATAGCTCGACAGGGAGTACTGGGGCCAACGTCCTGACTTTC. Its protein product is CASSFHSSTGSTGANVLTF.

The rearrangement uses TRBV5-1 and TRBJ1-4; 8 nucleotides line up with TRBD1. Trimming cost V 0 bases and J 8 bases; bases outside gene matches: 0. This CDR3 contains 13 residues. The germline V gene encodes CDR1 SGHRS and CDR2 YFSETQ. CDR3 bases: TGCGCCAGCAGCTTGGGGGACAGGGAAAAACTGTTTTTT. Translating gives CASSLGDREKLFF.

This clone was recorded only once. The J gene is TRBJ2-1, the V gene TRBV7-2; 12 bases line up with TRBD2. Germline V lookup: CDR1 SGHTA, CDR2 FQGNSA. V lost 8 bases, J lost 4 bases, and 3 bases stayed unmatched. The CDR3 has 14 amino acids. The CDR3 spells CASWGTSGYNEQFF. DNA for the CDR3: TGTGCCAGCTGGGGGACTAGCGGGTACAATGAGCAGTTCTTC.

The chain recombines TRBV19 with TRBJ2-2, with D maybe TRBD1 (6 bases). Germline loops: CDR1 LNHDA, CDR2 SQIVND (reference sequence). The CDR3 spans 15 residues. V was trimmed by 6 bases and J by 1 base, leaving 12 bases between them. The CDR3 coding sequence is TGTGCCAGTAGAACCGACAGGTTGAACACCGGGGAGCTGTTTTTT. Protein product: CASRTDRLNTGELFF.

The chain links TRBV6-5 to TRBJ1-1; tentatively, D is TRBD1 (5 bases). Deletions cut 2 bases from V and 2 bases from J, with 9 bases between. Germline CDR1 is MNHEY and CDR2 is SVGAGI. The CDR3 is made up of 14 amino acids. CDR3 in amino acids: CASSYIGGNTEAFF. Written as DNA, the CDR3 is TGTGCCAGCAGTTACATCGGGGGAAACACTGAAGCTTTCTTT.

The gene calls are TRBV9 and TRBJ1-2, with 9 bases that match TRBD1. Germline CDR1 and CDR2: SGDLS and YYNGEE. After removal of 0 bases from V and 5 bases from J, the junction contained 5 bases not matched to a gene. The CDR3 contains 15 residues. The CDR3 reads CASSVVQGQGYGYTF. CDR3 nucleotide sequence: TGTGCCAGCAGCGTAGTCCAGGGACAGGGATATGGCTACACCTTC.

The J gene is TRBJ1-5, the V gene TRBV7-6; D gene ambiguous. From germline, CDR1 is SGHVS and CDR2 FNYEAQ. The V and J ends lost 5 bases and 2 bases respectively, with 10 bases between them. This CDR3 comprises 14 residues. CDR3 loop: CASSPQAGNQPQHF. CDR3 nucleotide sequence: TGTGCCAGCAGCCCCCAGGCAGGCAATCAGCCCCAGCATTTT.

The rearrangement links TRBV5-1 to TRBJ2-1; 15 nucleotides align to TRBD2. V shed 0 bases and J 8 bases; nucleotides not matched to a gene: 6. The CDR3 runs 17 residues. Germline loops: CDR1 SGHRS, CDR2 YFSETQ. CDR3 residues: CASSLEGLAGGLHEQFF. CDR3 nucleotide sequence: TGCGCCAGCAGCTTGGAAGGACTAGCGGGGGGGCTTCATGAGCAGTTCTTC.

The CDR3 DNA reads as TGTGCCAGCAGCACTAGCGGGGGGGCAGATACGCAGTATTTT. Translated, it gives CASSTSGGADTQYF. The rearrangement uses TRBV7-2 and TRBJ2-3, with TRBD2 matching 13 bases. The J segment lost 4 bases and the V segment lost 5 bases, leaving 0 bases of the junction unmatched. Germline V gene lookup returns CDR1 SGHTA and CDR2 FQGNSA. The CDR3 runs to 14 residues. The full variable domain, its missing parts supplied by reference TRBV7-2 and TRBJ2-3, is GAGVSQSPSNKVTEKGKDVELRCDPISGHTALYWYRQSLGQGLEFLIYFQGNSAPDKSGLPSDRFSAERTGGSVSTLTIQRTQQEDSAVYLCASSTSGGADTQYFGPGTRLTVL.

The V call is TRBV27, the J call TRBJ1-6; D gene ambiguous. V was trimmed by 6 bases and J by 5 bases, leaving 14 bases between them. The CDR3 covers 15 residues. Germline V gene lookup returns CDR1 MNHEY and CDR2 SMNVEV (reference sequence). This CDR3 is CASRRELSDNSPLHF. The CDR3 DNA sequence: TGTGCCAGCAGAAGGGAGTTATCCGATAATTCACCCCTCCACTTT.

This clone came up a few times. CDR3 protein: CSVEEMALYGYTF. The CDR3 DNA reads TGCAGCGTTGAAGAGATGGCTCTCTATGGCTACACCTTC. This sequence joins TRBV29-1 and TRBJ1-2, with D unresolved. This CDR3 is 13 amino acids long. V lost 0 bases, J lost 4 bases, and 9 bases lay in between. Germline CDR1 SQVTM, CDR2 ANQGSEA.

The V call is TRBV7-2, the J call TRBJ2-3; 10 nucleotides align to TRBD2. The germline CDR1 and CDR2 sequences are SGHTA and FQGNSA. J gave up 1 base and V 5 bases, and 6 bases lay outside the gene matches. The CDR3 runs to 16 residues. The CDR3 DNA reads TGTGCCAGCAGCCGGAGCGGGGGGGCCGGCACAGATACGCAGTATTTT. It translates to CASSRSGGAGTDTQYF.

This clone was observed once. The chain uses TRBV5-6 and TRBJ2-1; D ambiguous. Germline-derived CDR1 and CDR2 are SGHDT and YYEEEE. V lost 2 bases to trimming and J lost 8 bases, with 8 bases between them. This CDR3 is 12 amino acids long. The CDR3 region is CASSLRRDEQFF. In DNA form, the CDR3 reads TGTGCCAGCAGCTTAAGACGGGATGAGCAGTTCTTC. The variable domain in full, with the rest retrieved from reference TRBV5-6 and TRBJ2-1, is DAGVTQSPTHLIKTRGQQVTLRCSPKSGHDTVSWYQQALGQGPQFIFQYYEEEERQRGNFPDRFSGHQFPNYSSELNVNALLLGDSALYLCASSLRRDEQFFGPGTRLTVL.

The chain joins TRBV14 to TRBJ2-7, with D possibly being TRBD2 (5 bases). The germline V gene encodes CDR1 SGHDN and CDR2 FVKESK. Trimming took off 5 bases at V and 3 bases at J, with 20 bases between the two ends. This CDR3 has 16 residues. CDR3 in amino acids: CASSSPGKGTLYEQYF. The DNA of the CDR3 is TGTGCCAGCAGCTCCCCCGGGAAGGGTACCCTCTACGAGCAGTACTTC.

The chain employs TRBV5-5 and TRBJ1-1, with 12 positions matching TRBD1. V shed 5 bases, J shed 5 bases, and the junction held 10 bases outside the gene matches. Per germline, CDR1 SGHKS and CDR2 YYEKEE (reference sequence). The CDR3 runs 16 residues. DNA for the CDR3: TGTGCCAGCAGTTTCGGGACAGGGGGCGTTGGGACTGAAGCTTTCTTT. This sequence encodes CASSFGTGGVGTEAFF.

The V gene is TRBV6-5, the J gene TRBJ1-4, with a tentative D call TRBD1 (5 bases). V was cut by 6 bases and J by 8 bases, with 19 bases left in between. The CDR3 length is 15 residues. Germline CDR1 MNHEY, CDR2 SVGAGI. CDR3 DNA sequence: TGTGCCAGCAGCCCTGCTCACAGGCGCGAAGAAAAACTGTTTTTT. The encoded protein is CASSPAHRREEKLFF.

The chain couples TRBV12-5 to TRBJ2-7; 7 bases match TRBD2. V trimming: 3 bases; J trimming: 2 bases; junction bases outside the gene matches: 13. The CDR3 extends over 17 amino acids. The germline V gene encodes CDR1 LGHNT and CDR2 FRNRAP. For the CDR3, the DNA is TGTGCTAGTGGTTTCGAAGTAGCGGGCCTGCCGACCTACGAGCAGTACTTC. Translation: CASGFEVAGLPTYEQYF. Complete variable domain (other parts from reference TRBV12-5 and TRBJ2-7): DARVTQTPRHKVTEMGQEVTMRCQPILGHNTVFWYRQTMMQGLELLAYFRNRAPLDDSGMPKDRFSAEMPDATLATLKIQPSEPRDSAVYFCASGFEVAGLPTYEQYFGPGTRLTVT.

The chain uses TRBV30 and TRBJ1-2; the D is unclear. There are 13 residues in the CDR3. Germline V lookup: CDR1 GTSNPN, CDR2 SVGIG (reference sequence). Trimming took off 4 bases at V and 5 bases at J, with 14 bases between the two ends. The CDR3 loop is CAWTGLGTYGYTF. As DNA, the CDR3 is TGTGCCTGGACAGGTTTGGGCACTTATGGCTACACCTTC.

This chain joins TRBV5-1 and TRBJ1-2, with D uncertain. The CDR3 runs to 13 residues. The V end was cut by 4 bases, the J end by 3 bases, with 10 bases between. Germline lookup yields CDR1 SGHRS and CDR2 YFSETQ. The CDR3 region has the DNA TGCGCCAGCAGCGCGGCTTGGGACTATGGCTACACCTTC. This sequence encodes CASSAAWDYGYTF.

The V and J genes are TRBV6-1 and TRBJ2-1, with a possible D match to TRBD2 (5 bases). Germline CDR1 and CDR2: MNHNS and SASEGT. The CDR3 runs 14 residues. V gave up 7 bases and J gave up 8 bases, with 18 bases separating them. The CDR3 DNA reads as TGTGCCAGCAACCATGAAAGGAGGTCTGATGAGCAGTTCTTC. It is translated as CASNHERRSDEQFF.

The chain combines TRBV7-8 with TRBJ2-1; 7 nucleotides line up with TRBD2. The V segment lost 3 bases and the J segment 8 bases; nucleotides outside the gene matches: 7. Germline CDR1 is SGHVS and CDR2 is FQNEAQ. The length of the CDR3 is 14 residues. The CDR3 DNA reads TGTGCCAGCAGCTTGGTGCGGGGGTTCGATGAGCAGTTCTTC. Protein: CASSLVRGFDEQFF.

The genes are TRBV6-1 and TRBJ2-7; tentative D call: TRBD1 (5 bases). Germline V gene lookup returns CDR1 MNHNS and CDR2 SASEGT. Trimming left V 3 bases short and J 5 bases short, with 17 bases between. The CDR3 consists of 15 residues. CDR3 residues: CASSDLAGPADEQYF. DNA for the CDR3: TGTGCCAGCAGTGACCTTGCAGGGCCCGCCGACGAGCAGTACTTC.

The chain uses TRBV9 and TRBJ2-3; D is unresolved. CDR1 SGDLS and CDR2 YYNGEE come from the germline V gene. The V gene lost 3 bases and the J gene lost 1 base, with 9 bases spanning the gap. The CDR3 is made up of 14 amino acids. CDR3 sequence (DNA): TGTGCCAGCAGCGAAAACGGAGGCACAGATACGCAGTATTTT. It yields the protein CASSENGGTDTQYF.